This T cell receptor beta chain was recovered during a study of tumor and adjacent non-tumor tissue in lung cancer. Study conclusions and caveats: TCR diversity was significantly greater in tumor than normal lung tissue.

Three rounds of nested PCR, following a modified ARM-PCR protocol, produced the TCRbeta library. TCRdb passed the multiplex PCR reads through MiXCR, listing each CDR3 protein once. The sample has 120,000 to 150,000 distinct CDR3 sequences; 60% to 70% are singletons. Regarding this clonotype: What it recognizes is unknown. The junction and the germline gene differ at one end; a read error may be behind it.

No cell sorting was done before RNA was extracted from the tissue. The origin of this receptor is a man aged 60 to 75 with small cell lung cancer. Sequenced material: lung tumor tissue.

The CDR3 sequence: CGSSYLTYTNEQFF. The CDR3, as DNA: TGTGGCAGCAGTTACTTGACGTACACCAATGAGCAGTTCTTC. This rearrangement joins TRBV6-2 or TRBV6-3 to TRBJ2-1; no clear D. CDR1 and CDR2 from the germline V gene are MNHEY and SVGEGT. This CDR3 is 14 amino acids long.